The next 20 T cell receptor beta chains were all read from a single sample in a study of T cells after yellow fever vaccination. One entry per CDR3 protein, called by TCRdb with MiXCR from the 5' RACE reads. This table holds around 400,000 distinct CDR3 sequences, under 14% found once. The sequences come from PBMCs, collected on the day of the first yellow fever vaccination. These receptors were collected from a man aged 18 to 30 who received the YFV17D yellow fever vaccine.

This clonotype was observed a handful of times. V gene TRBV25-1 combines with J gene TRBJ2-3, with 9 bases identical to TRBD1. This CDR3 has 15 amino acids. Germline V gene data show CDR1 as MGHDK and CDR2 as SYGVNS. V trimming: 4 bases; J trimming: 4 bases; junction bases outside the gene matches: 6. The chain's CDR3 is CASSALGTGSDTQYF. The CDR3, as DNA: TGTGCCAGCAGTGCCCTCGGGACAGGGTCAGATACGCAGTATTTT.

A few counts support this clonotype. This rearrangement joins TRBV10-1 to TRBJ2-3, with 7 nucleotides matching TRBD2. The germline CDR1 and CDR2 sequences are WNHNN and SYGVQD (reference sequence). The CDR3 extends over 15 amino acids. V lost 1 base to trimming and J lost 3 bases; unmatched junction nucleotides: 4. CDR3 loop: CASSEWRGRTDTQYF. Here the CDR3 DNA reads TGCGCCAGCAGTGAGTGGCGGGGGAGAACAGATACGCAGTATTTT.

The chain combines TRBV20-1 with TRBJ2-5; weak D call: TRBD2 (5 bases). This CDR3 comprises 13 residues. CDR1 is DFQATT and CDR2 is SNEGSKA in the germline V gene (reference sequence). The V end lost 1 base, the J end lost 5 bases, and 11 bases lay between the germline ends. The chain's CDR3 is CSARGPSWETQYF. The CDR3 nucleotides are TGCAGTGCTAGAGGTCCTAGCTGGGAGACCCAGTACTTC.

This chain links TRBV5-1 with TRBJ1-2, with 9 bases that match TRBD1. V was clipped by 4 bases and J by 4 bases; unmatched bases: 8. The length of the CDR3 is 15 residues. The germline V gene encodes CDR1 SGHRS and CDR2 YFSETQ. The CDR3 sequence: CASSPETGGGYGYTF. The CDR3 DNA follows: TGCGCCAGCAGCCCGGAGACAGGGGGTGGCTATGGCTACACCTTC.

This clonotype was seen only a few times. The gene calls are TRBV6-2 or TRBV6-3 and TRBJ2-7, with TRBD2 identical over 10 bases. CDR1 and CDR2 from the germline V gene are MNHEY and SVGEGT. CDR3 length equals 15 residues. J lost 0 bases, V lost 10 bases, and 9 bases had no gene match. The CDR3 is CATGGLAVNSYEQYF. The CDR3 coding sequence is TGTGCCACCGGCGGACTAGCGGTGAACTCCTACGAGCAGTACTTC.

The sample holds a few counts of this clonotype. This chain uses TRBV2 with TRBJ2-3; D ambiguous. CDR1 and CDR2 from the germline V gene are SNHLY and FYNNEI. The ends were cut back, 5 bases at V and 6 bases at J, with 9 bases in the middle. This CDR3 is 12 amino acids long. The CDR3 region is CASSYSSDTQYF. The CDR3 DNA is TGTGCCAGCAGTTATAGTTCGGATACGCAGTATTTT.

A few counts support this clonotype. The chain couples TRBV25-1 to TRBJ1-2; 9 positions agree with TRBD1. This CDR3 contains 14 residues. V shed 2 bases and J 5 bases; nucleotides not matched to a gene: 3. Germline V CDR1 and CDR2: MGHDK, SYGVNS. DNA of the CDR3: TGTGCCAGCAGTGAAACGGGACAGGGTTATGGCTACACCTTC. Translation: CASSETGQGYGYTF.

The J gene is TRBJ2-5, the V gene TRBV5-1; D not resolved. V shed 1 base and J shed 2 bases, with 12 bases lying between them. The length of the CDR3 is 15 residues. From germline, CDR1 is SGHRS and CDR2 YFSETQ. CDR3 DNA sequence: TGCGCCAGCAGCTTGTCCCTACAGTTTCAAGAGACCCAGTACTTC. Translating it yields CASSLSLQFQETQYF.

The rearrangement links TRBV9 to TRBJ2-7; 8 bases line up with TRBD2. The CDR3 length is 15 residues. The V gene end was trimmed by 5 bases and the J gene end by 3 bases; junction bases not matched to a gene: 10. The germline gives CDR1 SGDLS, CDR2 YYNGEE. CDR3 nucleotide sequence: TGTGCCAGCAGTGAAGCTGGGCTAGCGGGCTACGAGCAGTACTTC. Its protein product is CASSEAGLAGYEQYF.

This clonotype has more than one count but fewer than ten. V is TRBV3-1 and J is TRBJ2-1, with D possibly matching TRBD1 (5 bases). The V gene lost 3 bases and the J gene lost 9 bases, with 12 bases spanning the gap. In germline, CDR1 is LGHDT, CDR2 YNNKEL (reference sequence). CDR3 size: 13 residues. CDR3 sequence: CASSQGWGLEQFF. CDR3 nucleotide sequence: TGTGCCAGCAGCCAGGGTTGGGGCCTTGAGCAGTTCTTC.

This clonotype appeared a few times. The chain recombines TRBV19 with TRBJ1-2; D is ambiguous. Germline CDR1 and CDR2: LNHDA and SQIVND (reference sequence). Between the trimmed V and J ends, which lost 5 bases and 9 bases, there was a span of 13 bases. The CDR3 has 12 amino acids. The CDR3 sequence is CASSPTFGSYTF. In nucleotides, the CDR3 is TGTGCCAGTAGTCCCACCTTTGGGAGCTACACCTTC.

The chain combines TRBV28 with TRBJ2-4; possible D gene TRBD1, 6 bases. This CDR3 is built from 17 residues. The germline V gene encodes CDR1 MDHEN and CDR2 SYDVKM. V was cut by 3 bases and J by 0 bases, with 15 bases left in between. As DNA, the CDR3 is TGTGCCAGCAGTTTGTGGCAGGGGAAACTAGCCAAAAACATTCAGTACTTC. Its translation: CASSLWQGKLAKNIQYF.

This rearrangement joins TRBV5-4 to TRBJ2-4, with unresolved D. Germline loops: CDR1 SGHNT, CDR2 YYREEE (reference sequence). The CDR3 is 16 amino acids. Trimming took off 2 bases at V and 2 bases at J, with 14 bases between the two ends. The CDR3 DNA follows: TGTGCCAGCAGCTTAACCTTCAGGCAGACCAAAAACATTCAGTACTTC. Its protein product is CASSLTFRQTKNIQYF.

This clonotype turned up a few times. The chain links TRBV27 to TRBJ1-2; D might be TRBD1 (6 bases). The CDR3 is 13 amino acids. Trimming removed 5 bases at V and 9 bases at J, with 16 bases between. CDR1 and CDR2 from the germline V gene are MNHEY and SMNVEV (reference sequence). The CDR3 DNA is TGTGCCAGCAGTCCAAGGACAGCTTTGAGCTACACCTTC. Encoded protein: CASSPRTALSYTF.

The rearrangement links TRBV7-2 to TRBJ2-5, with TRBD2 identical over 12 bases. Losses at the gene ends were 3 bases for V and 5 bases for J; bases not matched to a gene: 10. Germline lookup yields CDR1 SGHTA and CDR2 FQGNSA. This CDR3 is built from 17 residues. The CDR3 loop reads CASSFANLAGGPETQYF. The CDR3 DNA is TGTGCCAGCAGCTTCGCCAACCTAGCGGGGGGGCCGGAGACCCAGTACTTC.

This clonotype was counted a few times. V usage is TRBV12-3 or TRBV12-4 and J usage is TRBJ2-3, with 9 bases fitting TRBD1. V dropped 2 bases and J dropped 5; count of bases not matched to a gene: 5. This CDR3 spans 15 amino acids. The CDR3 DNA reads TGTGCCAGCAGTTTAAGGAGACAGGGGGTAGATACGCAGTATTTT. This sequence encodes CASSLRRQGVDTQYF.

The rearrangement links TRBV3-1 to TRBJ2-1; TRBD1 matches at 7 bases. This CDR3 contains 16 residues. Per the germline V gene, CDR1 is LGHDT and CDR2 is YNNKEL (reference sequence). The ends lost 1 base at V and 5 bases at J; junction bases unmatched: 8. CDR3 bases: TGTGCCAGCAGCCAAGTGTCAGGGGGAGCTAACAATGAGCAGTTCTTC. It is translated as CASSQVSGGANNEQFF.

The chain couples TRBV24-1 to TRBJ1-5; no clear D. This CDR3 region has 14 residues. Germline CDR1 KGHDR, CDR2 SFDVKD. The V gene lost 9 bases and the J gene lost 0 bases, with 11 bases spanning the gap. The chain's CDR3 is CATGPQYSNQPQHF. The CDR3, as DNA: TGTGCCACCGGACCACAATATAGCAATCAGCCCCAGCATTTT.

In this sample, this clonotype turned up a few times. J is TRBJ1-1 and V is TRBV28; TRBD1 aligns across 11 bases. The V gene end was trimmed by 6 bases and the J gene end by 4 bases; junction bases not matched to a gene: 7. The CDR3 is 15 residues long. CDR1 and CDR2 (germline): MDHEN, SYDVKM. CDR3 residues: CASSITGTGGTEAFF. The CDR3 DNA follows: TGTGCCAGCAGCATTACCGGGACAGGGGGCACTGAAGCTTTCTTT.

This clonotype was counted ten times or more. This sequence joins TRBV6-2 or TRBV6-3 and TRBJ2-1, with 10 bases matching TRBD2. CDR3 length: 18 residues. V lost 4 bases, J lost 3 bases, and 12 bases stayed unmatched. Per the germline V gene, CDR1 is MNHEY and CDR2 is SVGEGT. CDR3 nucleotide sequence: TGTGCCAGCAGTTGGAATAGGAAAGCGGGGGGGCACTACAATGAGCAGTTCTTC. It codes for CASSWNRKAGGHYNEQFF.